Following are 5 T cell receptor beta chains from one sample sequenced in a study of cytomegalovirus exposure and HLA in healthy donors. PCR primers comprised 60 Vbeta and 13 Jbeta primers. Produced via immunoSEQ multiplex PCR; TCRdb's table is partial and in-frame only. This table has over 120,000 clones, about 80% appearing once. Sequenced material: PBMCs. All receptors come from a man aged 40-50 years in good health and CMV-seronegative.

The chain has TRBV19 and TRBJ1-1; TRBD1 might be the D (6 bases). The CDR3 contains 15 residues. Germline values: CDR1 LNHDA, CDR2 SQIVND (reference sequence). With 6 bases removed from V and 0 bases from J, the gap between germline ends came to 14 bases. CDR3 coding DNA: TGTGCCAGTAGGCTCAACAGGGCCTTGAACACTGAAGCTTTCTTT. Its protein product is CASRLNRALNTEAFF.

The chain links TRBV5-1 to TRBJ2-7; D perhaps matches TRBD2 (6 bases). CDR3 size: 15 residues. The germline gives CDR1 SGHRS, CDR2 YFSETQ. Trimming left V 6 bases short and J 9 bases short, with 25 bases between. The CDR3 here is CASKLRGGGAKVQYF. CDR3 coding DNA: TGCGCCAGCAAGCTTCGGGGAGGTGGGGCGAAGGTGCAGTACTTC.

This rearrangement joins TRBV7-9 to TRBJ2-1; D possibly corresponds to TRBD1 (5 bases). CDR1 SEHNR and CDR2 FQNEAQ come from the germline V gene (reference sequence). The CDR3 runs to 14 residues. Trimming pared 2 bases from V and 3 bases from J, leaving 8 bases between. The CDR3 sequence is CASSLPQGYNEQFF. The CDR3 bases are TGTGCCAGCAGCTTACCCCAGGGCTACAATGAGCAGTTCTTC. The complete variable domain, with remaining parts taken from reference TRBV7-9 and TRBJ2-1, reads DTGVSQNPRHKITKRGQNVTFRCDPISEHNRLYWYRQTLGQGPEFLTYFQNEAQLEKSRLLSDRFSAERPKGSFSTLEIQRTEQGDSAMYLCASSLPQGYNEQFFGPGTRLTVL.

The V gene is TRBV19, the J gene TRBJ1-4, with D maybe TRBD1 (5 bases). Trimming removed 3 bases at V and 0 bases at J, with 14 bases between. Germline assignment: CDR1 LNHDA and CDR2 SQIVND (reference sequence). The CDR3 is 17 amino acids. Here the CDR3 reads CASSIWQGRATNEKLFF. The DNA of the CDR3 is TGTGCCAGTAGTATTTGGCAGGGCCGGGCAACTAATGAAAAACTGTTTTTT.

CDR3 protein: CASSPLLENTEAFF. The CDR3 DNA reads as TGTGCCAGCTCACCCTTGTTAGAAAACACTGAAGCTTTCTTT. The rearrangement joins TRBV18 to TRBJ1-1; D gene unclear. This CDR3 comprises 14 residues. Germline V gives CDR1 KGHSH, CDR2 LQKENI. The V gene lost 3 bases and the J gene lost 2 bases, with 10 bases spanning the gap. Full variable domain (missing parts from reference TRBV18 and TRBJ1-1): NAGVMQNPRHLVRRRGQEARLRCSPMKGHSHVYWYRQLPEEGLKFMVYLQKENIIDESGMPKERFSAEFPKEGPSILRIQQVVRGDSAAYFCASSPLLENTEAFFGQGTRLTVV.